This T cell receptor (beta chain) was sequenced in a study of shared clonotypes between healthy human individuals. Study-wide background: The donor pool was made up of a couple of women and a few men aged 18 to 49. CD8 memory received one plate per donor, CD8 naive two, CD4 memory three and CD4 naive three.

About this clone: One junction end disagrees with the germline gene, perhaps due to a read error.

Each subset's genomic DNA was shared equally among a number of immunoSEQ plates. The table came from immunoSEQ multiplex PCR; TCRdb's copy has only in-frame clones and leaves some out. The repertoire consists of millions of clones, with just over 90% occurring once and the leading ten covering more than 1.5%. Terminally differentiated effector memory CD45RA+ cells were left out of the naive CD8 fraction, which was CD45RO-negative and positively selected for CCR7. The CDR3 is 12 residues long. Germline assignment: CDR1 SEHNR and CDR2 FQNEAQ (reference sequence). This chain links TRBV7-9 with TRBJ2-3; 10 nucleotides line up with TRBD2. The sample comprised naive CD8+ T cells from PBMCs. This sequence originates from a man aged 18 to 30 in good health. Some clones in this sample may be carry-over from other donors' samples. CDR3 nucleotide sequence: TGTGCCAGCAGCTTAGGGACTAGCGGTGGACTTTTT. This codes for CASSLGTSGGLF.